This T cell receptor (beta chain) is drawn from a study of Ad26.COV2.S vaccination and SARS-CoV-2 variants. Overall study context: The study gave Ad26.COV2.S intramuscularly, once or twice 56 days apart.

V was shortened by 7 bases and J by 7 bases, with 16 bases between the two germline ends. This CDR3 is 13 amino acids long. Germline assignment: CDR1 SQVTM and CDR2 ANQGSEA. The treatment: some 20 received Ad26.COV2.S at low or high dose, single or two shots; a few received placebo; per-sample allocation not given. The study sampled participants on day 63 after the first vaccine or placebo injection. Measured with immunoSEQ multiplex PCR; TCRdb has only the in-frame clones, and not every one. The sample includes roughly 420,000 clones, roughly 89% of them seen just once. The source is a person between 18 and 65 years old who received the Ad26.COV2.S COVID-19 vaccine or a placebo. This chain uses TRBV29-1 with TRBJ1-4; D uncertain. Material: peripheral blood, obtained in a trial of Ad26.COV2.S vaccine versus placebo. CDR3 sequence (DNA): TGCAGCGCCCCCCTCGGTTCCGGTGAAAAACTGTTTTTT. This gives the protein CSAPLGSGEKLFF.